The rows below give T cell receptor beta chains drawn from one sample of a study of CD8 T cells in ankylosing spondylitis. TCRdb re-called the 5' RACE reads with MiXCR, one entry per CDR3 protein. The table includes 150,000 to 200,000 distinct CDR3 sequences, 30% to 40% detected once. Sequenced sample: synovial fluid, either unsorted or a sorted T cell fraction (not recorded which). The receptors originated from a male donor with ankylosing spondylitis. CDR3s include the opening cysteine and the closing phenylalanine or tryptophan. A D gene is named only where the DNA matches it firmly. Rows give clone size only sometimes, using once, few, many, or a class for an expanded clone.

clone_size j_call d_call v_call cdr3_aa cdr3_nt
many TRBJ1-2 NA TRBV3-1 CASSQVRGSVSYGYTF TGTGCCAGCAGCCAAGTTAGGGGGAGCGTCAGCTATGGCTACACCTTC
NA TRBJ1-5 NA TRBV21-1 CASSKAHRVRGWQPQHF TGTGCCAGCAGCAAGGCCCACCGGGTGAGGGGTTGGCAGCCCCAGCATTTT
few TRBJ2-5 TRBD1 TRBV12-3/TRBV12-4 CASSPDPQGARETQYF TGTGCCAGCAGTCCAGACCCTCAGGGGGCACGAGAGACCCAGTACTTC
few TRBJ2-2 NA TRBV3-1 CASSLGTRSNTGELFF TGTGCCAGCAGCCTCGGGACCCGGTCGAACACCGGGGAGCTGTTTTTT
NA TRBJ2-1 NA TRBV2 CASSEIGTNEQFF TGTGCCAGCAGCGAGATAGGGACTAATGAGCAGTTCTTC
few TRBJ2-3 TRBD2 TRBV29-1 CSDKQRGGIADTQYF TGCAGCGACAAACAGCGGGGCGGGATCGCAGATACGCAGTATTTT
NA TRBJ2-7 TRBD2 TRBV3-1 CASSQDRAGEVYF TGTGCCAGCAGCCAAGATCGAGCGGGAGAGGTGTACTTC
NA TRBJ2-1 NA TRBV28 CASSLRSGVRYLPYNEQFF TGTGCCAGCAGTTTAAGGTCAGGGGTTCGTTATTTGCCCTACAATGAGCAGTTCTTC
many TRBJ2-7 TRBD2 TRBV2 CASSLRGTSGSYEQYF TGTGCCAGCAGCCTAAGAGGGACTAGCGGTTCCTACGAGCAGTACTTC
many TRBJ1-1 NA TRBV2 CASTRRAEAFF TGTGCCAGCACAAGACGAGCTGAAGCTTTCTTT
few TRBJ2-2 NA TRBV12-3/TRBV12-4 CASSFQAVTTGELFF TGTGCCAGCAGTTTCCAGGCAGTTACCACCGGGGAGCTGTTTTTT
NA TRBJ2-5 TRBD2 TRBV3-1 CASSQESLGLAGEWETQYF TGTGCCAGCAGCCAAGAGTCCCTGGGACTAGCGGGAGAGTGGGAGACCCAGTACTTC
NA TRBJ2-1 NA TRBV2 CASRRGGNNEQFF TGTGCCAGCAGGAGGGGTGGGAACAATGAGCAGTTCTTC
few TRBJ1-1 TRBD1 TRBV6-2/TRBV6-3 CASSRSGGSTEAFF TGTGCCAGCAGTAGATCAGGGGGGAGCACTGAAGCTTTCTTT
many TRBJ1-2 NA TRBV14 CASSRDGAYGYTF TGTGCCAGCAGCCGCGACGGGGCCTATGGCTACACCTTC
NA TRBJ2-7 NA TRBV29-1 CSVLVGEQYF TGCAGCGTCCTAGTGGGCGAGCAGTACTTC
NA TRBJ2-1 NA TRBV2 CASIASPANNEQFF TGTGCCAGCATCGCCAGCCCCGCTAACAATGAGCAGTTCTTC
few TRBJ2-7 TRBD1 TRBV20-1 CSAPDRHSYEQYF TGCAGTGCTCCGGACAGGCACTCCTACGAGCAGTACTTC
NA TRBJ1-2 TRBD1 TRBV30 CAWTPTGGAYGYTF TGTGCCTGGACCCCGACAGGGGGCGCGTATGGCTACACCTTC
few TRBJ2-1 NA TRBV9 CASSARDTLYNEQFF TGTGCCAGCAGCGCCCGGGACACCCTCTACAATGAGCAGTTCTTC
few TRBJ2-7 TRBD2 TRBV5-1 CASSLVLSGGNYEQYF TGCGCCAGCAGCTTGGTGTTAAGCGGGGGGAACTACGAGCAGTACTTC
many TRBJ2-2 TRBD2 TRBV7-3 CASSHVRTGTSGRRPTGELFF TGTGCCAGCAGCCACGTTAGAACCGGGACTAGCGGGAGACGCCCGACCGGGGAGCTGTTTTTT
large TRBJ2-7 NA TRBV24-1 CATSDGDRQYF TGTGCCACCTCGGACGGTGATCGGCAGTACTTC
few TRBJ1-1 NA TRBV10-2 CASKGAYEAFF TGCGCCAGCAAAGGGGCGTATGAAGCTTTCTTT
NA TRBJ2-7 NA TRBV7-2 CASSFSGHGSYEQYF TGTGCCAGCAGCTTTAGCGGACACGGCTCCTACGAGCAGTACTTC
many TRBJ1-2 TRBD1 TRBV20-1 CSASHRGSYGYTF TGCAGTGCAAGTCACAGGGGAAGCTATGGCTACACCTTC
many TRBJ2-5 TRBD2 TRBV5-1 CASSPQGLATETQYF TGCGCCAGCAGCCCGCAGGGACTAGCGACCGAGACCCAGTACTTC
NA TRBJ1-5 NA TRBV16 CASSQLVGTEGQPQHF TGTGCCAGCAGCCAATTGGTGGGCACAGAGGGTCAGCCCCAGCATTTT
medium-sized TRBJ2-6 NA TRBV21-1 CASSKPDSGANVLTF TGTGCCAGCAGCAAGCCAGACTCTGGGGCCAACGTCCTGACTTTC
NA TRBJ2-3 TRBD2 TRBV20-1 CSARGASGGHTDTQYF TGCAGTGCTAGAGGGGCTAGCGGGGGGCACACAGATACGCAGTATTTT
few TRBJ2-1 NA TRBV5-1 CASSLRLALNEQFF TGCGCCAGCAGCTTGCGGCTAGCGTTGAATGAGCAGTTCTTC
NA TRBJ1-1 NA TRBV5-1 CASSLVVGGGTEAFF TGCGCCAGCAGCTTGGTAGTTGGGGGGGGCACTGAAGCTTTCTTT
few TRBJ2-1 TRBD1 TRBV3-1 CASSSPYGGQGSYNEQFF TGTGCCAGCAGCTCTCCCTATGGGGGACAGGGCTCCTACAATGAGCAGTTCTTC
many TRBJ1-3 NA TRBV15 CATSRGGLENTIYF TGTGCCACCAGCAGGGGGGGACTGGAAAACACCATATATTTT
NA TRBJ2-3 TRBD2 TRBV20-1 CSVRRLADTDTQYF TGCAGTGTCCGCCGACTAGCGGACACAGATACGCAGTATTTT
NA TRBJ1-6 TRBD1 TRBV9 CASSDGQGVNSPLHF TGTGCCAGCAGCGACGGACAGGGGGTTAATTCACCCCTCCACTTT
few TRBJ2-7 TRBD2 TRBV27 CATQAGGPGYEQYF TGTGCCACGCAAGCGGGGGGGCCGGGGTACGAGCAGTACTTC